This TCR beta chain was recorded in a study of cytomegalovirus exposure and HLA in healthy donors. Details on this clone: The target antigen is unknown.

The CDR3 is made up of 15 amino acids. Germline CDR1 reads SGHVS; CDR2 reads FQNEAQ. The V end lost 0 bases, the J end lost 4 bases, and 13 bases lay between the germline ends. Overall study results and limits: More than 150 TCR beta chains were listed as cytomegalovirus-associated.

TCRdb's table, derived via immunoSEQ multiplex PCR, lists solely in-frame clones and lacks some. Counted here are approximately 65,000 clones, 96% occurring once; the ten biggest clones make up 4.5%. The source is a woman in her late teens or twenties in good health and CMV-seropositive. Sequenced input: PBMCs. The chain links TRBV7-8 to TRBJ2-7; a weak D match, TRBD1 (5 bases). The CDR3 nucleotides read TGTGCCAGCAGCTTAGCGTGGCAGGGAAGATACGAGCAGTACTTC. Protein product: CASSLAWQGRYEQYF.